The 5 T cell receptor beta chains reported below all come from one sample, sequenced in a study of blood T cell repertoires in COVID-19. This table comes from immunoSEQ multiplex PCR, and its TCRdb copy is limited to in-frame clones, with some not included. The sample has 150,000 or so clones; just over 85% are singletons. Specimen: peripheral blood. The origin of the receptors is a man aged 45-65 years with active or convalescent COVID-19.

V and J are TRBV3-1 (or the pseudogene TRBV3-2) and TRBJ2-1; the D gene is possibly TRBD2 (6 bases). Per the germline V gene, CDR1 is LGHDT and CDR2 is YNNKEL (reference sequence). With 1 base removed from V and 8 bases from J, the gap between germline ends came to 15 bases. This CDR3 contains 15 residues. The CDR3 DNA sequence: TGTGCCAGCAGCCAAGTCGGTTCGGGAGATTATGAGCAGTTCTTC. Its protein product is CASSQVGSGDYEQFF.

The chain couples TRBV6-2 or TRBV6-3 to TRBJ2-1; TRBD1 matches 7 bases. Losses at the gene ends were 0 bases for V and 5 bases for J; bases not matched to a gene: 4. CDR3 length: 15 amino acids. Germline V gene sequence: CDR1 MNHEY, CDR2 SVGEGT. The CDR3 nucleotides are TGTGCCAGCAGTTACTCGGGGACAGTTAACAATGAGCAGTTCTTC. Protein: CASSYSGTVNNEQFF.

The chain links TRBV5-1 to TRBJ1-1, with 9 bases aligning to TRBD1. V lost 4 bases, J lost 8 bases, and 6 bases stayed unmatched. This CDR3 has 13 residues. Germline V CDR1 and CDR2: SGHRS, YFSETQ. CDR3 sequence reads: CASSPDRGHEAFF. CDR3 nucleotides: TGCGCCAGCAGCCCGGACAGGGGTCACGAAGCTTTCTTT.

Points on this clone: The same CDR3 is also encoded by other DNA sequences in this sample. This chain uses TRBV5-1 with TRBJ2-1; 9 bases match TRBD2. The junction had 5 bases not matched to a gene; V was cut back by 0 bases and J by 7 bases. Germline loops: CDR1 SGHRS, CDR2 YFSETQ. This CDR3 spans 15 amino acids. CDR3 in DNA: TGCGCCAGCAGCTTGGTGGCGGGGGGGCCTAATGAGCAGTTCTTC. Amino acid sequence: CASSLVAGGPNEQFF. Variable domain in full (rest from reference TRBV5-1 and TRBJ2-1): KAGVTQTPRYLIKTRGQQVTLSCSPISGHRSVSWYQQTPGQGLQFLFEYFSETQRNKGNFPGRFSGRQFSNSRSEMNVSTLELGDSALYLCASSLVAGGPNEQFFGPGTRLTVL.

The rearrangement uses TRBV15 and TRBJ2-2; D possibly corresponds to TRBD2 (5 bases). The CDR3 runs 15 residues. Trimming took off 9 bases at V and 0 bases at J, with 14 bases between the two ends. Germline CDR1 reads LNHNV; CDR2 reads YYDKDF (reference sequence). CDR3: CATRSGPSNTGELFF. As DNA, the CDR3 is TGTGCCACGCGAAGCGGCCCTTCGAACACCGGGGAGCTGTTTTTT.